A selection of T cell receptor beta chains follows, all from one sample in a study of beta chain features in type 1 diabetes. Sequencing used immunoSEQ multiplex PCR; TCRdb keeps in-frame clones, though not all of them. The sample yields approximately 300,000 clones, roughly 9.6% seen once. The material sequenced was naive CD4+ T cells from blood. These receptors were taken from a woman aged 25 to 45 in good health. The CDR3 runs from the conserved cysteine through the conserved F or W. D genes are given only for firm matches. The size entry is marked missing in some rows and otherwise reads once, few, many or a size class.

>TRBJ2-7|TRBV28|.|.
CASSFPPLRRQYF
TGTGCCAGCAGTTTCCCTCCTCTAAGAAGGCAGTACTTC
>TRBJ2-4|TRBV7-9|few|.
CASSLPTVTKNIQYF
TGTGCCAGCAGCTTACCGACAGTGACCAAAAACATTCAGTACTTC
>TRBJ2-1|TRBV5-6|few|TRBD2
CASSLTLAGGGNPNEQFF
TGTGCCAGCAGCTTGACGCTAGCGGGAGGAGGTAACCCCAATGAGCAGTTCTTC
>TRBJ2-7|TRBV6-6|few|.
CASSYSDLSYEQYF
TGTGCCAGCAGTTACTCAGACTTATCCTACGAGCAGTACTTC
>TRBJ2-3|TRBV14|few|TRBD2
CASSQKRDRPHNTQYF
TGTGCCAGCAGCCAAAAGCGGGACCGGCCCCATAATACGCAGTATTTT
>TRBJ2-2|TRBV19|few|.
CASSALSLVTGELFF
TGTGCCAGTAGTGCCCTCTCACTCGTTACCGGGGAGCTGTTTTTT
>TRBJ2-1|TRBV29-1|.|TRBD2
CSVDTSGSDEQFF
TGCAGCGTTGACACTAGCGGGAGTGATGAGCAGTTCTTC
>TRBJ2-7|TRBV27|few|.
CASFPASSNPGRYEQYF
TGTGCCAGCTTCCCGGCTAGCAGTAATCCAGGACGCTACGAGCAGTACTTC
>TRBJ2-4|TRBV30|few|TRBD2
CAQGLGGNIQYF
TGTGCCCAGGGACTAGGGGGGAACATTCAGTACTTC
>TRBJ2-4|TRBV5-1|few|.
CASSLVGARNIQYF
TGCGCCAGCAGCTTGGTGGGGGCGAGAAACATTCAGTACTTC
>TRBJ1-1|TRBV7-9|few|.
CASSLAPQGSTEAFF
TGTGCCAGCAGCTTAGCGCCTCAGGGTAGCACTGAAGCTTTCTTT
>TRBJ1-2|TRBV19|few|TRBD1
CASSTSGTANNYGYTF
TGTGCCAGTAGTACTTCCGGGACAGCGAATAACTATGGCTACACCTTC
>TRBJ2-5|TRBV14|.|.
CASSQRVQETQYF
TGTGCCAGCAGCCAACGAGTTCAAGAGACCCAGTACTTC
>TRBJ2-3|TRBV30|few|TRBD1
CAWSAGQGKHTDTQYF
TGTGCCTGGAGTGCGGGACAGGGAAAACACACAGATACGCAGTATTTT
>TRBJ2-2|TRBV19|.|TRBD1
CATRQGSGTGELFF
TGTGCCACGAGACAGGGTTCCGGCACCGGGGAGCTGTTTTTT
>TRBJ1-1|TRBV2|.|TRBD1
CASRADRGWTEAFF
TGTGCCAGCAGGGCCGACAGGGGATGGACTGAAGCTTTCTTT
>TRBJ2-1|TRBV18|.|.
CAASGGQLANEQFF
TGTGCCGCATCCGGGGGTCAACTAGCAAATGAGCAGTTCTTC
>TRBJ2-3|TRBV7-7|.|TRBD2
CASSRTSGVTDTQYF
TGTGCTAGCAGCCGGACTAGCGGGGTCACAGATACGCAGTATTTT
>TRBJ2-7|TRBV4-3|few|TRBD2
CASSQGLAGEGYEQYF
TGCGCCAGCAGCCAAGGACTAGCGGGAGAGGGTTACGAGCAGTACTTC
>TRBJ2-6|TRBV18|few|TRBD1
CASSPDGTGVAGANVLTF
TGTGCCAGCTCACCGGATGGGACAGGGGTGGCTGGGGCCAACGTCCTGACTTTC
>TRBJ2-7|TRBV4-3|few|TRBD2
CASSQAGTSSYEQYF
TGCGCCAGCAGCCAGGCCGGGACTAGCAGCTACGAGCAGTACTTC
>TRBJ1-4|TRBV4-2|once|.
CASSPTGGRGGEKLFF
TGTGCCAGCAGCCCCACCGGAGGAAGGGGAGGTGAAAAACTGTTTTTT
>TRBJ1-4|TRBV18|.|.
CASSPREGEKLFF
TGTGCCAGCTCACCACGGGAGGGTGAAAAACTGTTTTTT
>TRBJ2-3|TRBV13|few|.
CASSLDSRADTQYF
TGTGCCAGCAGCTTAGACTCCCGAGCAGATACGCAGTATTTT
>TRBJ2-3|TRBV7-9|few|TRBD1
CASSFRDRVGDTQYF
TGTGCCAGCAGCTTCCGGGACAGGGTGGGAGATACGCAGTATTTT
>TRBJ2-6|TRBV18|.|.
CASSPLTGTPSGANVLTF
TGTGCCAGCTCACCGCTAACCGGGACACCCTCTGGGGCCAACGTCCTGACTTTC
>TRBJ2-7|TRBV9|.|TRBD1
CASSVAGQGAYEQYF
TGTGCCAGCAGCGTAGCTGGACAGGGGGCCTACGAGCAGTACTTC
>TRBJ1-1|TRBV7-9|.|TRBD1
CASALSRDSLEAFF
TGTGCCAGCGCCCTGTCCCGGGACAGCCTAGAAGCTTTCTTT
>TRBJ2-5|TRBV6-5|few|TRBD2
CASSYSGTSDETQYF
TGTGCCAGCAGTTACAGTGGGACTAGCGACGAGACCCAGTACTTC
>TRBJ2-3|TRBV29-1|few|TRBD1
CSVRQGSTDTQYF
TGCAGCGTCCGACAGGGAAGCACAGATACGCAGTATTTT
>TRBJ2-3|TRBV5-4|few|TRBD2
CASSLSSGSAYTQYF
TGTGCCAGCAGCTTGAGTAGCGGGAGCGCATATACGCAGTATTTT
>TRBJ2-7|TRBV7-6|.|.
CASSLYGGTASYEQYF
TGTGCCAGCAGCTTATACGGCGGGACAGCTTCCTACGAGCAGTACTTC
>TRBJ1-2|TRBV6-5|.|.
CASSPGMPEGYTF
TGTGCCAGCAGTCCGGGGATGCCGGAAGGCTACACCTTC
>TRBJ2-7|TRBV6-1|few|TRBD1
CASSDYRGPYEQYF
TGTGCCAGCAGTGACTACAGGGGGCCGTACGAGCAGTACTTC
>TRBJ2-7|TRBV27|.|TRBD1
CASSRTGASYEQYF
TGTGCCAGCTCCCGGACAGGGGCCTCCTACGAGCAGTACTTC
>TRBJ2-1|TRBV5-6|.|TRBD1
CASSSNRGSSYNEQFF
TGTGCCAGCAGTTCCAACAGGGGGAGCTCCTACAATGAGCAGTTCTTC
>TRBJ2-1|TRBV4-3|few|.
CASSIELRLEGSYNEQFF
TGCGCCAGCAGCATCGAACTACGACTAGAGGGTTCCTACAATGAGCAGTTCTTC
>TRBJ1-1|TRBV25-1|.|TRBD1
CASSERAGGTEAFF
TGTGCCAGCAGTGAAAGGGCAGGGGGCACTGAAGCCTTCTTT
>TRBJ2-2|TRBV10-2|few|.
CASLGQQGNGELFF
TGCGCCAGCCTGGGCCAGCAGGGAAACGGGGAGCTGTTTTTT
>TRBJ2-1|TRBV5-6|.|TRBD2
CASSWMTSELSNEQFF
TGTGCCAGCAGCTGGATGACTAGCGAATTATCCAATGAGCAGTTCTTC
>TRBJ2-3|TRBV18|few|TRBD1
CASSPVTGGVSGTDTQYF
TGTGCCAGCTCACCAGTGACAGGGGGCGTCTCTGGCACAGATACGCAGTATTTT
>TRBJ2-1|TRBV9|few|.
CASSVAFGSSYNEQFF
TGTGCCAGCAGCGTAGCTTTCGGGAGCTCCTACAATGAGCAGTTCTTC
>TRBJ2-7|TRBV28|.|TRBD1
CASTVMTGTYEQYF
TGTGCCAGCACCGTCATGACAGGGACGTACGAGCAGTACTTC
>TRBJ2-2|TRBV7-2|.|TRBD2
CASSAGLAGGSGELFF
TGTGCCAGCAGCGCGGGACTAGCGGGAGGCAGCGGGGAGCTGTTTTTT